This TCR beta chain was captured by sequencing in a study of graft-versus-host responses after intestinal transplantation. Study-wide results and caveats: The authors found GvH clones in recipient marrow, some appearing first in ileum or blood.

As for this clone: Antigen: not known.

The CDR3 has 22 amino acids. Clones were sequenced by immunoSEQ multiplex PCR, and TCRdb holds only the in-frame ones, with some missing. The table shows 20,000 to 25,000 clones, with 80% to 95% occurring only once. The V and J genes are TRBV21-1 and TRBJ2-6; TRBD2, the table's D call, was not compared with the DNA. TRBV21-1 is marked as a pseudogene. The sample was PBMCs, taken about 9 months after intestinal transplant. This TCR derives from a human patient who received an intestinal transplant, so some T cells may come from the graft donor. This CDR3 is CASSKSGERSENQSSGANVLTF. The CDR3 DNA sequence: TGTGCCAGCAGCAAATCCGGGGAACGAAGCGAAAACCAAAGCTCTGGGGCCAACGTCCTGACTTTC.